Below, one TCR beta chain is given with its context. This clonotype was observed a handful of times. This receptor's antigen is unknown. No qualities accompany the bases; no much larger clone lies one base away. The CDR3 runs 14 residues from the cysteine to the phenylalanine. The CDR3 DNA has 42 bases and is translated from base 1. For this chain, trimming is 4 bases at the V end and 2 bases at the J end, and the number of junction bases without a gene match is 5. The germline V gene provides CDR1 ENHRY and CDR2 SYGVKD. This specimen comes from a study of T cells in Graves' hyperthyroidism and ophthalmopathy (dated by TCRdb to the late 2010s). With regard to the full study: Peripheral blood was sampled at the time of initial diagnosis, prior to any treatment. A discovery cohort of approximately 100 patients, about 40 with Graves' ophthalmopathy and approximately 60 with stable Graves' hyperthyroidism, was used to find distinguishing TCR V-J signatures. An independent validation cohort of some 18 hyperthyroidism patients and about 15 patients who later progressed to ophthalmopathy tested prospective prediction of ophthalmopathy. The 100 discovery patients were randomly split 7:3 into training and test sets. Thyroid tissue and blood T-cell repertoires from six or seven Graves' hyperthyroidism patients were also compared in the study. After sampling, hyperthyroidism patients received methimazole starting at 30 mg daily, and ophthalmopathy patients received high-dose intravenous methylprednisolone. According to the paper, TCR Vbeta CDR3 sequencing was carried out on 135 peripheral blood samples, which came from under 50 ophthalmopathy, 80 or so hyperthyroidism and about 17 progressor patients. What the study reported, not specific to this receptor: No statistical method was used to set the sample size in advance, and investigators knew the group allocation. In cross-validation, a model built on a 13 V-J signature told ophthalmopathy apart from stable hyperthyroidism with under 90% sensitivity and 81% to 82% specificity, and in testing the same model reached 80%/75%. Most expanded thyroid clonotypes (frequency above 0.001) were also found in blood, which suggests that blood repertoires may mirror thyroid immune responses. In validation, progression to ophthalmopathy was predicted by the model with 70.59% sensitivity and just over 72% specificity, a median of approximately 6.5 months before onset.

A patient counted as having stable Graves' hyperthyroidism if no progression to ophthalmopathy occurred over 18 months of follow-up. The hyperthyroidism patients were between 18 and 65 years old and newly diagnosed, with a disease duration of less than 2 months. The study excluded patients with uncontrolled infections, other autoimmune diseases, pregnancy or lactation. Diagnoses were based on clinical symptoms, serum thyroxine and TRAb, thyroid ultrasound and orbital computed tomography. PBMCs were separated from 10 ml of fresh peripheral blood using Ficoll-Paque density gradient centrifugation. Total RNA was extracted using Trizol reagent, and RNA quality was assessed on an Agilent 2100 Bioanalyzer. Amplification of TCR beta CDR3 regions was carried out from RNA transcripts. The first round of RT-PCR for the TCR CDR3 was performed with the HTBI primer set and the Qiagen OneStep RT-PCR kit. The libraries were constructed in a second round of multiplex PCR and then size-selected and purified. Libraries were sequenced paired-end with 100 bp reads on an Illumina HiSeq2000. The paper's data handling went like this. SOAPnuke was used to process the raw data, throwing out any read that contained adapters or uncalled bases, had a mean Phred below 15, or lacked an exact constant-primer or identifier match. COPE v1.2.5 was used to merge high-quality paired reads, and clonotypes were defined as unique nucleotide sequences. Clonotypes were aligned to IMGT TRBV, TRBD and TRBJ reference segments using MiTCR v1.1. Only V-J combinations with frequency above 0.0001, covering approximately 99% of repertoires, were analysed. A TCS score was defined as the ratio of F50 (clonal expansion) to E x V (chaos), with BLOSUM62-based TCRdist applied between CDR3 peptides within each V-J. Welch's t-statistics and random forest reduced 514 V-J features to 13, which were used in a naive Bayes classifier (R e1071). TCRdb reprocessed the public reads (quality trimming at Q25 with fastp, clone calling with MiXCR) and kept in-frame beta chains. Every distinct CDR3 protein forms one entry, paired with its most common genes and DNA. In this record, the V and J calls reflect TCRdb's handling and not the investigators' own analysis. Counted in this sample were a few hundred thousand distinct CDR3 sequences; around 16% of them appeared once. Under 8% of the sample goes to the ten largest clones.

Sequencing used blood. The receptor was isolated from a woman in her 30s with Graves' hyperthyroidism. The rearrangement joined TRBV10-3 to TRBJ2-7; 7 central bases correspond to TRBD2. The nucleotides read TGTGCCATCAGTGGGTCGGGAGGAACCTACGAGCAGTACTTC. This encodes CAISGSGGTYEQYF.